This T cell receptor (beta chain) derives from a study of shared clonotypes between healthy human individuals. Germline lookup yields CDR1 SGHTA and CDR2 FQGNSA. The CDR3 consists of 14 residues. V gave up 5 bases and J gave up 2 bases, with 11 bases separating them. Clones were sequenced by immunoSEQ multiplex PCR, and TCRdb holds only the in-frame ones, with some missing. The sample includes about 700,000 clones, less than 85% of them seen just once. The specimen sequenced was memory CD4+ T cells sorted from blood. The subset is: CD45RA-negative fraction. The chain couples TRBV7-2 to TRBJ2-3; D is possibly TRBD1 (6 bases). This clonotype originated in a woman aged 25 to 39 in good health. CDR3 in amino acids: CASSLRQATDTQYF. The DNA of the CDR3 is TGTGCCAGCAGCCTTAGACAGGCCACAGATACGCAGTATTTT.